A selection of T cell receptor beta chains follows, all from one sample in a study of glioma-infiltrating T cells. TCRdb redid the calling of the multiplex PCR reads with MiXCR, one entry per CDR3 protein. In the table there are tens of thousands of distinct CDR3 sequences, around 37% of which are singletons. Input material: glioma tissue, nonneoplastic brain tissue, or PBMCs (not recorded which). The source of these receptors is a human donor with low-grade glioma or glioblastoma, undergoing nonglioma brain surgery, or in good health (not recorded which). Each CDR3 is given with its conserved first and last residue. A D gene is named only where the DNA matches it firmly. The size of a clone is reported for some rows only, either as once, few or many, or as a class for expanded clones.

D	V	J	size	CDR3	DNA
NA	TRBV2	TRBJ2-5	many	CASSEQGRETQYF	TGTGCCAGCAGTGAGCAGGGGCGAGAGACCCAGTACTTC
NA	TRBV18	TRBJ2-7	many	CASSPRGHGAYEQYF	TGTGCCAGCTCACCTCGGGGACATGGGGCCTACGAGCAGTACTTC
NA	TRBV6-1	TRBJ1-5	many	CASSEEGSGYQPQHF	TGTGCCAGCAGTGAAGAAGGGTCAGGGTATCAGCCCCAGCATTTT
NA	TRBV12-3/TRBV12-4	TRBJ2-5	NA	CASSSAATGAETQYF	TGTGCCAGCAGTTCCGCCGCGACGGGAGCTGAGACCCAGTACTTC
NA	TRBV6-2/TRBV6-3	TRBJ2-5	NA	CVSSSSEDLYQETQYF	NA
NA	TRBV5-4	TRBJ2-5	many	CASRQAGFQETQYF	TGTGCCAGCAGGCAGGCGGGGTTCCAAGAGACCCAGTACTTC
NA	TRBV6-1	TRBJ2-1	NA	CASRRKGGYNEQFF	TGTGCCAGCAGGCGAAAGGGCGGATACAATGAGCAGTTCTTC
NA	TRBV27	TRBJ2-1	NA	CAGSLIGPETQFF	TGTGCCGGCAGTTTAATCGGGCCAGAGACCCAGTTCTTC
NA	TRBV20-1	TRBJ1-2	many	CSARDAEGGYTF	TGCAGTGCTAGAGATGCCGAAGGGGGCTACACCTTC
NA	TRBV5-1	TRBJ2-3	NA	CASSLEGADTQYF	TGCGCCAGCAGCTTGGAAGGGGCAGATACGCAGTATTTT
TRBD1	TRBV7-8	TRBJ1-2	many	CASSSERSGQNGYTF	TGTGCCAGCAGTTCCGAGAGGTCGGGACAGAATGGCTACACCTTC
NA	TRBV6-2/TRBV6-3	TRBJ2-1	NA	CASSLTNGSYNEQSF	TGTGCCAGCAGTCTCACTAACGGGAGTTACAATGAGCAGTCCTTC
NA	TRBV29-1	TRBJ2-5	many	CSVGRETLETQYF	TGCAGCGTCGGACGAGAAACTTTGGAGACCCAGTACTTC
TRBD1	TRBV20-1	TRBJ2-7	many	CSAEPGQGNEQYF	TGCAGTGCCGAACCGGGACAGGGGAACGAGCAGTACTTC